This section outlines one T cell receptor (beta chain) sequence together with its context. The germline V gene encodes CDR1 SGHKS and CDR2 YYEKEE (reference sequence). The CDR3 runs 15 residues. Trimming pared 0 bases from V and 0 bases from J, leaving 7 bases between. Seattle patient enrollment occurred during active infection, with longitudinal follow-up thereafter. Only in-frame clones appear in the TCRdb table, and some are missing; sequencing was by immunoSEQ multiplex PCR. The sample holds roughly 250,000 clones; 84% are singletons and the top ten take about a sixth. The data are from a study of blood T cell repertoires in COVID-19.

The receptor was derived from a person aged 65 to 85 with COVID-19, enrolled during active disease. Sequenced material: peripheral blood. The chain employs TRBV5-5 and TRBJ1-5; unclear D gene. CDR3 sequence reads: CASSLDGYSNQPQHF. The CDR3 bases are TGTGCCAGCAGCTTGGACGGTTATAGCAATCAGCCCCAGCATTTT. The complete variable domain, with remaining parts taken from reference TRBV5-5 and TRBJ1-5, reads DAGVTQSPTHLIKTRGQQVTLRCSPISGHKSVSWYQQVLGQGPQFIFQYYEKEERGRGNFPDRFSARQFPNYSSELNVNALLLGDSALYLCASSLDGYSNQPQHFGDGTRLSIL.